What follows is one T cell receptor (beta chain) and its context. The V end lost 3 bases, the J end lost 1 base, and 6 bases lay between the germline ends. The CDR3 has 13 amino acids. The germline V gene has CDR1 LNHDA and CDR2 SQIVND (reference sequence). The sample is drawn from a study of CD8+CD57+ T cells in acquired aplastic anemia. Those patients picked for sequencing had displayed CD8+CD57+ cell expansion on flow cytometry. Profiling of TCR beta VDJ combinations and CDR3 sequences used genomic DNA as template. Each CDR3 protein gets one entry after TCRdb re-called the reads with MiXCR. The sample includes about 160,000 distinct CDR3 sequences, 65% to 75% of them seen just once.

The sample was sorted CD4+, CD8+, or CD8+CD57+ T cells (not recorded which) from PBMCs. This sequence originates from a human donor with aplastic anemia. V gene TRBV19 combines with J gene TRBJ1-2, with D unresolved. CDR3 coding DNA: TGTGCCAGTAGTATTTGGGATAACTATGGCTACACCTTC. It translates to CASSIWDNYGYTF. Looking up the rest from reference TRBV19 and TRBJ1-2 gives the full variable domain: DGGITQSPKYLFRKEGQNVTLSCEQNLNHDAMYWYRQDPGQGLRLIYYSQIVNDFQKGDIAEGYSVSREKKESFPLTVTSAQKNPTAFYLCASSIWDNYGYTFGSGTRLTVV.